The clone carrying this TCR beta chain appeared a few times. This entry belongs to a study of glioma-infiltrating T cells after dendritic cell vaccination. Study information: Monocyte-derived dendritic cells, cultured seven days with IL-4 and GM-CSF, were pulsed with autologous tumor lysate.

The CDR3 consists of 15 residues. In germline, CDR1 is MNHNS, CDR2 SASEGT. The primer mix had 60 V beta and 13 J beta primers. The data were produced by immunoSEQ multiplex PCR, yet TCRdb's version contains in-frame clones alone and is incomplete. The sample yields more than 85,000 clones, roughly 84% seen once. The material was blood, obtained before dendritic cell vaccination. The gene calls are TRBV6-1 and TRBJ2-5, with D perhaps TRBD2 (6 bases). The J call is in doubt because the DNA end fits TRBJ2-7 better. The TCR comes from a human donor with glioblastoma. Here the CDR3 reads CASSEIRRGPYEQYF. The CDR3 DNA reads TGTGCCAGCAGTGAAATCCGGCGGGGTCCCTACGAGCAGTACTTC.